The clone carrying this T cell receptor (beta chain) showed up just once. The antigen remains undetermined. Trimming cost V 3 bases and J 8 bases, with 16 bases left between them. CDR3 length: 14 amino acids. Germline V CDR1 and CDR2: MNHEY, SMNVEV (reference sequence). Here immunoSEQ multiplex PCR was the method, and the copy in TCRdb shows in-frame clones only, minus some. The sample shows around 100,000 clones, about 87% of them seen only once. This sample is drawn from a study of T cell responses to AZD1222 COVID-19 vaccine. Study information: Samples with a second dose at about 4 or about 12 weeks were pooled together. Study results and caveats: Seropositive status at baseline applied to only a handful of AZD1222 recipients. Spike-specific TCR depth and breadth grew after two AZD1222 doses. CD4 TCRs covered the whole spike, strongest at regions 160-218 and 743-854.

V and J are TRBV27 and TRBJ1-2, with D possibly matching TRBD1 (6 bases). The receptor's source is an adult in good health. Here the sequenced sample was peripheral blood, taken on day 0 of AZD1222 vaccination. The CDR3 DNA follows: TGTGCCAGCAGTTTGACACACGGACAGAAGGGCTACACCTTC. This sequence encodes CASSLTHGQKGYTF.